Below, 3 T cell receptor beta chains from the same sample are listed, as sequenced in a study of T cells in Graves' hyperthyroidism and ophthalmopathy. What was amplified from RNA transcripts were TCR beta CDR3 regions. The HTBI primer set served for first-round RT-PCR of the TCR CDR3. TCRdb itself ran the multiplex PCR reads through MiXCR, one entry per CDR3 protein. The table has 700,000 or so distinct CDR3 sequences, more than 12% seen once; the top ten hold approximately 13%. Sequenced input: blood. The receptors come from a woman between 50 and 59 years old with Graves' ophthalmopathy.

The chain combines TRBV30 with TRBJ1-4; the D gene is possibly TRBD1 (5 bases). Germline lookup yields CDR1 GTSNPN and CDR2 SVGIG (reference sequence). The CDR3 has 15 residues. Trimming cost V 0 bases and J 5 bases, with 13 bases left between them. CDR3: CAWSVVGGGNEKLFF. CDR3 coding DNA: TGTGCCTGGAGTGTTGTCGGGGGAGGGAATGAAAAACTGTTTTTT.

This clonotype was counted ten times or more. This chain uses TRBV28 with TRBJ1-1, with D possibly matching TRBD1 (6 bases). Germline CDR1 and CDR2: MDHEN and SYDVKM. The germline V and J ends were trimmed by 3 bases and 5 bases, with 19 bases remaining between them. This CDR3 has 16 residues. The CDR3 region is CASSFPPQGEGTEAFF. As DNA, the CDR3 is TGTGCCAGCAGTTTTCCCCCACAGGGAGAGGGTACTGAAGCTTTCTTT.

This clonotype was picked up many times. The rearrangement joins TRBV7-2 to TRBJ2-7, with a tentative D call TRBD2 (6 bases). Germline V lookup: CDR1 SGHTA, CDR2 FQGNSA. The CDR3 has 14 amino acids. V was shortened by 3 bases and J by 5 bases, with 14 bases between the two germline ends. In DNA, the CDR3 is TGTGCCAGCAGCTTCGGCCTAGCGTCTAACGAGCAGTACTTC. Amino acid sequence: CASSFGLASNEQYF.